This T cell receptor beta chain is from a study of OX40 agonist ivuxolimab in advanced cancers. Study context: Patients received the agonistic anti-OX40 (CD134) antibody ivuxolimab. The study, taken as a whole, reports: Near-lowest levels of clonal expansion characterized partial responders at 0.1-3.0 mg/kg.

Germline V CDR1 and CDR2: MDHEN, SYDVKM. CDR3 length equals 16 residues. Trimming at V came to 3 bases and at J to 3 bases, leaving 9 bases not matched to a gene. About this clone itself: As yet, its antigen is unknown.

If patients had autoimmune disease history or systemic immunosuppression, they were excluded. Assay: immunoSEQ multiplex PCR; the TCRdb copy retains only in-frame clones and omits some. The profile shows under 65,000 clones, 80% to 90% of them singletons. The clonotype comes from an adult with an advanced solid tumor such as melanoma, head and neck, liver or kidney cancer. The source material was CD4+ or CD8+ T cells sorted from blood, sampled in a trial of the OX40 agonist ivuxolimab. The rearrangement uses TRBV28 and TRBJ1-1; 8 positions agree with TRBD1. This CDR3 is CASSLLGTGGDTEAFF. The CDR3, as DNA: TGTGCCAGCAGTTTGTTAGGCACAGGGGGTGACACTGAAGCTTTCTTT.